The 28 T cell receptor beta chains below all came from one sample that was sequenced in a study of shared clonotypes between healthy human individuals. Using immunoSEQ multiplex PCR, the repertoire was profiled, and TCRdb retains in-frame clones only, with some absent. Of 2 million to 3 million clones listed, approximately 94% are singletons. Sample: naive CD4+ T cells from PBMCs. The subset here: CD45RA+ positively selected. Source of these receptors: a man aged 18 to 30 in good health. Some clones in this sample may be carry-over from other donors' samples.

This clone was picked up one time. Other DNA variants within this sample encode the same CDR3. This chain connects TRBV19 to TRBJ2-2; D remains ambiguous. CDR1 and CDR2 (germline): LNHDA, SQIVND (reference sequence). Trimming cost V 2 bases and J 1 base, with 5 bases left between them. The CDR3 consists of 14 residues. CDR3 loop: CASSIWGNTGELFF. The CDR3 nucleotides read TGTGCCAGTAGTATATGGGGGAACACCGGGGAGCTGTTTTTT.

This clone was recorded only once. The J gene is TRBJ2-7, the V gene TRBV7-2, with TRBD1 matching 10 bases. CDR3 length: 15 amino acids. CDR1 and CDR2 (germline): SGHTA, FQGNSA. V was clipped by 5 bases and J by 6 bases; unmatched bases: 10. The CDR3 spells CASSKFRDRGSEQYF. The CDR3 DNA reads TGTGCCAGCAGCAAATTCCGGGACAGGGGATCCGAGCAGTACTTC.

The chain links TRBV5-8 to TRBJ2-7; a possible D gene is TRBD1 (5 bases). The CDR3 contains 13 residues. In germline, CDR1 is SGHTS, CDR2 YDEGEE. Trimming shortened V by 7 bases and J by 2 bases, and 13 bases separated the two germline ends. The CDR3, as DNA: TGTGCCAGCGGCCGACAGTTGGCCTACGAGCAGTACTTC. This sequence encodes CASGRQLAYEQYF.

V is TRBV5-4 and J is TRBJ2-5; no definite D call. Per germline, CDR1 SGHNT and CDR2 YYREEE (reference sequence). CDR3 length: 14 residues. Trimming took 1 base from V and 2 from J, leaving 9 bases between them. CDR3 sequence reads: CASSLFFAQETQYF. DNA for the CDR3: TGTGCCAGCAGCTTGTTTTTTGCGCAAGAGACCCAGTACTTC.

The V and J genes are TRBV28 and TRBJ1-5; D gene unclear. The CDR3 loop spans 12 amino acids. V was clipped by 6 bases and J by 9 bases, with 12 bases between them. Germline V lookup: CDR1 MDHEN, CDR2 SYDVKM. The CDR3 nucleotides are TGTGCCAGCAGCCCCGTAGGTCGGCCCCAGCATTTT. Protein sequence: CASSPVGRPQHF. Complete variable domain (other parts from reference TRBV28 and TRBJ1-5): DVKVTQSSRYLVKRTGEKVFLECVQDMDHENMFWYRQDPGLGLRLIYFSYDVKMKEKGDIPEGYSVSREKKERFSLILESASTNQTSMYLCASSPVGRPQHFGDGTRLSIL.

The J gene is TRBJ2-1, the V gene TRBV18; 8 bases agree with TRBD1. Trimming at V came to 0 bases and at J to 7 bases, leaving 8 bases not matched to a gene. Germline assignment: CDR1 KGHSH and CDR2 LQKENI. The CDR3 has 16 amino acids. The CDR3 reads CASSPPDRDGANEQFF. Written as DNA, the CDR3 is TGTGCCAGCTCACCACCGGACAGGGACGGGGCTAATGAGCAGTTCTTC.

This rearrangement joins TRBV7-9 to TRBJ2-7; 10 nucleotides line up with TRBD1. J was trimmed by 3 bases and V by 1 base; bases with no gene match: 3. The CDR3 has 15 residues. Germline V lookup: CDR1 SEHNR, CDR2 FQNEAQ (reference sequence). The CDR3 reads CASSLVGQGNYEQYF. The CDR3 DNA is TGTGCCAGCAGCTTAGTGGGACAGGGGAACTACGAGCAGTACTTC.

The chain is built from TRBV10-3 and TRBJ1-2; 10 bases fit TRBD1. Germline CDR1 and CDR2: ENHRY and SYGVKD. CDR3 size: 14 residues. With V trimmed by 5 bases and J by 5 bases, 5 bases remained unmatched. The CDR3 DNA follows: TGTGCCATCAGTCTCGGGACAGGGGTTTATGGCTACACCTTC. It yields the protein CAISLGTGVYGYTF.

The chain recombines TRBV7-8 with TRBJ2-7; unclear D gene. The CDR3 extends over 11 amino acids. From germline, CDR1 is SGHVS and CDR2 FQNEAQ. V was shortened by 2 bases and J by 7 bases, with 6 bases between the two germline ends. The CDR3 loop is CASSLTEEQYF. In nucleotides, the CDR3 is TGTGCCAGCAGCTTAACAGAGGAGCAGTACTTC.

This chain uses TRBV7-8 with TRBJ2-1; no definite D call. The CDR3 spans 13 residues. Deletions cut 9 bases from V and 5 bases from J, with 14 bases between. The germline gives CDR1 SGHVS, CDR2 FQNEAQ. The DNA of the CDR3 is TGTGCCAGTCGGGCAGGACGAAACAATGAGCAGTTCTTC. Protein product: CASRAGRNNEQFF.

This chain links TRBV7-3 with TRBJ2-7, with 7 bases identical to TRBD1. V gave up 4 bases and J gave up 5 bases; unmatched junction bases: 11. Germline V lookup: CDR1 SGHTA, CDR2 FQGTGA. The CDR3 covers 15 residues. This CDR3 is CASSSGTGAPDEQYF. Written as DNA, the CDR3 is TGTGCCAGCAGCTCCGGAACAGGGGCCCCAGACGAGCAGTACTTC. Filled out from reference TRBV7-3 and TRBJ2-7, the complete variable domain reads GAGVSQTPSNKVTEKGKYVELRCDPISGHTALYWYRQSLGQGPEFLIYFQGTGAADDSGLPNDRFFAVRPEGSVSTLKIQRTERGDSAVYLCASSSGTGAPDEQYFGPGTRLTVT.

CDR3 coding DNA: TGTGCCAGCAGACCTTCCGGGCCCCAATATGGCTACACCTTC. Translated, it gives CASRPSGPQYGYTF. V usage is TRBV6-6 and J usage is TRBJ1-2; D not resolved. Germline assignment: CDR1 MNHNY and CDR2 SVGAGI (reference sequence). The V end was cut by 6 bases, the J end by 5 bases, with 16 bases between. The CDR3 has 14 residues.

The J gene is TRBJ2-5, the V gene TRBV30, with 10 bases that match TRBD1. CDR1 is GTSNPN and CDR2 is SVGIG in the germline V gene (reference sequence). V trimming: 3 bases; J trimming: 4 bases; junction bases outside the gene matches: 2. This CDR3 spans 13 amino acids. The CDR3 is CAWRGTGVETQYF. CDR3 coding DNA: TGTGCCTGGAGGGGGACAGGGGTAGAGACCCAGTACTTC.

The chain couples TRBV5-1 to TRBJ2-3; 7 bases map to TRBD2. Germline CDR1 reads SGHRS; CDR2 reads YFSETQ. This CDR3 has 12 amino acids. The J segment lost 10 bases and the V segment lost 1 base, leaving 3 bases of the junction unmatched. CDR3 sequence: CASSLTSEPQYF. As DNA, the CDR3 is TGCGCCAGCAGCTTGACTAGCGAGCCGCAGTATTTT. Using reference TRBV5-1 and TRBJ2-3 for the parts outside the CDR3, the full variable domain is KAGVTQTPRYLIKTRGQQVTLSCSPISGHRSVSWYQQTPGQGLQFLFEYFSETQRNKGNFPGRFSGRQFSNSRSEMNVSTLELGDSALYLCASSLTSEPQYFGPGTRLTVL.

DNA for the CDR3: TGTGCCACCAGCAGAGGAGCACAGGTAGGCGAGCAGTACTTC. It yields the protein CATSRGAQVGEQYF. The chain uses TRBV15 and TRBJ2-7; a possible D gene is TRBD1 (5 bases). The CDR3 has 14 amino acids. The germline gives CDR1 LNHNV, CDR2 YYDKDF (reference sequence). The germline V and J ends were trimmed by 1 base and 6 bases, with 13 bases remaining between them.

The chain combines TRBV7-8 with TRBJ2-2, with D unclear. V shed 1 base and J shed 5 bases, with 11 bases lying between them. The CDR3 is 15 residues long. Germline CDR1 SGHVS, CDR2 FQNEAQ. CDR3 region: CASSLGVIRTGELFF. The DNA for the CDR3 is TGTGCCAGCAGCTTAGGGGTCATAAGGACCGGGGAGCTGTTTTTT.

The V and J genes are TRBV5-1 and TRBJ1-2; TRBD1 matches 7 bases. CDR1 and CDR2 from the germline V gene are SGHRS and YFSETQ. J gave up 4 bases and V 0 bases, and 9 bases lay outside the gene matches. The CDR3 is 16 residues long. CDR3 nucleotide sequence: TGCGCCAGCAGCTTGGGCCGGGACAGAGTATCCTATGGCTACACCTTC. Amino acid sequence: CASSLGRDRVSYGYTF.

The gene calls are TRBV30 and TRBJ2-7, with 14 bases lining up with TRBD2. The V gene end was trimmed by 2 bases and the J gene end by 5 bases; junction bases not matched to a gene: 5. The germline V gene has CDR1 GTSNPN and CDR2 SVGIG (reference sequence). The CDR3 is 15 residues long. This chain's CDR3 is CAWSRGLAGADEQYF. The DNA of the CDR3 is TGTGCCTGGAGTAGGGGACTAGCGGGAGCAGACGAGCAGTACTTC.

The genes are TRBV30 and TRBJ1-2; no clear D. V was shortened by 0 bases and J by 6 bases, with 11 bases between the two germline ends. The CDR3 totals 13 residues. The germline V gene encodes CDR1 GTSNPN and CDR2 SVGIG (reference sequence). CDR3 region: CAWSVTVGNGYTF. The CDR3 nucleotides read TGTGCCTGGAGTGTAACCGTCGGGAATGGCTACACCTTC.

This rearrangement joins TRBV5-5 to TRBJ1-3; possible D gene TRBD1, 5 bases. The V end was cut by 4 bases, the J end by 1 base, with 12 bases between. Germline V CDR1 and CDR2: SGHKS, YYEKEE (reference sequence). CDR3 length: 15 residues. In nucleotides, the CDR3 is TGTGCCAGCAGCCCCGACAGCTCTTCTGGAAACACCATATATTTT. This gives the protein CASSPDSSSGNTIYF.

The V gene is TRBV5-1, the J gene TRBJ1-5; D is unresolved. Trimming stripped 2 bases from V and 1 base from J, with 10 bases between. In germline, CDR1 is SGHRS, CDR2 YFSETQ. CDR3 length: 15 amino acids. Here the CDR3 DNA reads TGCGCCAGCAGCTTCTTGGGAGGGAGCAATCAGCCCCAGCATTTT. Protein sequence: CASSFLGGSNQPQHF. Complete variable domain (other parts from reference TRBV5-1 and TRBJ1-5): KAGVTQTPRYLIKTRGQQVTLSCSPISGHRSVSWYQQTPGQGLQFLFEYFSETQRNKGNFPGRFSGRQFSNSRSEMNVSTLELGDSALYLCASSFLGGSNQPQHFGDGTRLSIL.

CDR3: CASSVGAAETREAFF. In nucleotides, the CDR3 is TGTGCCAGCAGCGTAGGAGCGGCAGAAACTCGTGAAGCTTTCTTT. This sequence joins TRBV9 and TRBJ1-1; D not certain. V was cut by 0 bases and J by 7 bases, with 16 bases left in between. Germline V gives CDR1 SGDLS, CDR2 YYNGEE. The length of the CDR3 is 15 residues.

The J gene is TRBJ2-7, the V gene TRBV5-4, with a possible D match to TRBD2 (6 bases). The V end lost 1 base, the J end lost 0 bases, and 11 bases lay between the germline ends. CDR1 SGHNT and CDR2 YYREEE come from the germline V gene (reference sequence). The CDR3 totals 15 residues. The CDR3 DNA reads TGTGCCAGCAGCTTGAAAGGCGGGATCTCCTACGAGCAGTACTTC. Its translation is CASSLKGGISYEQYF.

This chain's CDR3 is CASSSPSGRNTGELFF. The CDR3 bases are TGTGCCAGCAGCTCCCCTAGCGGGAGGAACACCGGGGAGCTGTTTTTT. This chain links TRBV11-3 with TRBJ2-2; 10 bases match TRBD2. Germline assignment: CDR1 SGHNT and CDR2 YENEEA. The CDR3 has 16 amino acids. J lost 1 base, V lost 4 bases, and 3 bases had no gene match.

Note on this clone: This same CDR3 is encoded by further DNA sequences in the sample. The J gene is TRBJ2-3, the V gene TRBV7-2; D unresolved. Germline V gene lookup returns CDR1 SGHTA and CDR2 FQGNSA. V lost 0 bases, J lost 3 bases, and 7 bases lay in between. The CDR3 is made up of 14 amino acids. The CDR3 here is CASSLASGTDTQYF. The CDR3 coding sequence is TGTGCCAGCAGCTTAGCGTCCGGGACAGATACGCAGTATTTT.

This clone was seen only once. The chain recombines TRBV18 with TRBJ2-2; 7 bases match TRBD1. Germline V lookup: CDR1 KGHSH, CDR2 LQKENI. CDR3 length: 18 amino acids. The trim removed 1 base at V and 6 bases at J, leaving 14 bases unmatched. As DNA, the CDR3 is TGTGCCAGCTCACCACGGGTAACGACAGGGTATGACTCCGGGGAGCTGTTTTTT. Translated, it gives CASSPRVTTGYDSGELFF.

This clone was counted between two and nine times. Written as DNA, the CDR3 is TGTGCCAGTAGTTTAGGGTATAGCAATCAGCCCCAGCATTTT. Translated, it gives CASSLGYSNQPQHF. The chain joins TRBV19 to TRBJ1-5, with no clear D. Trimming cost V 5 bases and J 0 bases, with 8 bases left between them. In germline, CDR1 is LNHDA, CDR2 SQIVND (reference sequence). CDR3 length: 14 residues.

The genes are TRBV5-1 and TRBJ2-6; D uncertain. The CDR3 is 15 amino acids. Germline CDR1 reads SGHRS; CDR2 reads YFSETQ. Trimming cost V 1 base and J 0 bases, with 5 bases left between them. This CDR3 is CASSLPSSGANVLTF. CDR3 sequence (DNA): TGCGCCAGCAGCTTGCCGTCCTCTGGGGCCAACGTCCTGACTTTC. Looking up the rest from reference TRBV5-1 and TRBJ2-6 gives the full variable domain: KAGVTQTPRYLIKTRGQQVTLSCSPISGHRSVSWYQQTPGQGLQFLFEYFSETQRNKGNFPGRFSGRQFSNSRSEMNVSTLELGDSALYLCASSLPSSGANVLTFGAGSRLTVL.